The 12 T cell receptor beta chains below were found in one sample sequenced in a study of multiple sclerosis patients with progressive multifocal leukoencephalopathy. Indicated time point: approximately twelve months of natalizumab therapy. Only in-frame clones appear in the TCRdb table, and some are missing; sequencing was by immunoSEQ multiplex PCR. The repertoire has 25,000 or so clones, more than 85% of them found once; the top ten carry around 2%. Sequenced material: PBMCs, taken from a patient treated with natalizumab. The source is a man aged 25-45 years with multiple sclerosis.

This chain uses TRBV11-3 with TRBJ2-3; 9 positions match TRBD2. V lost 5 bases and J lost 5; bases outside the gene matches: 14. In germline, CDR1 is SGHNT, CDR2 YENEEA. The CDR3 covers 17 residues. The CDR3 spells CASSPGLAGGVEDTQYF. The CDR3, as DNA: TGTGCCAGCAGCCCTGGACTGGCGGGAGGGGTTGAAGATACGCAGTATTTT.

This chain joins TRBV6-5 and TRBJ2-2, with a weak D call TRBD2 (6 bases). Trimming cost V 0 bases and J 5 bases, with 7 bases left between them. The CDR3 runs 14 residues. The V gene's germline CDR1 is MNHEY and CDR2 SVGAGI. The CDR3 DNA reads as TGTGCCAGCAGTTACTCGGAGGGTACCGGGGAGCTGTTTTTT. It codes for CASSYSEGTGELFF.

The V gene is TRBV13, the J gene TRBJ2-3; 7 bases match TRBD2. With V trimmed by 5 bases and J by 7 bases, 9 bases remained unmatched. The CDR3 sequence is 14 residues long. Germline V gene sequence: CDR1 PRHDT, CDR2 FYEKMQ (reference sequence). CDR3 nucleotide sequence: TGTGCCAGCAGCGTTCCGAAGCGGGGACATACGCAGTATTTT. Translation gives CASSVPKRGHTQYF. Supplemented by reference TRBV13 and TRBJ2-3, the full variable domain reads AAGVIQSPRHLIKEKRETATLKCYPIPRHDTVYWYQQGPGQDPQFLISFYEKMQSDKGSIPDRFSAQQFSDYHSELNMSSLELGDSALYFCASSVPKRGHTQYFGPGTRLTVL.

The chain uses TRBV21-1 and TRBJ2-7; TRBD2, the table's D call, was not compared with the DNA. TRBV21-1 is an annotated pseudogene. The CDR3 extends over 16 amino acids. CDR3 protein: CASSKRLAGGRYEQYV. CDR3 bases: TGTGCCAGCAGCAAACGACTAGCGGGAGGGAGGTACGAGCAGTACGTC.

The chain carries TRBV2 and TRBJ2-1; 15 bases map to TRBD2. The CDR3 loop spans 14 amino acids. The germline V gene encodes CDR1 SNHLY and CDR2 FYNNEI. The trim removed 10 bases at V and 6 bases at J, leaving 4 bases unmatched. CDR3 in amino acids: CATPGLAGGNEQFF. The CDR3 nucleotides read TGTGCCACCCCGGGACTAGCGGGAGGCAATGAGCAGTTCTTC.

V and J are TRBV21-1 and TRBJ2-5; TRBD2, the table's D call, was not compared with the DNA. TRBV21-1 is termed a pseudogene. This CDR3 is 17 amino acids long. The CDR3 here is CASSTNPGLAQQETQYF. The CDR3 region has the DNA TGTGCCAGCAGCACAAACCCGGGACTAGCGCAACAAGAGACCCAGTACTTC.

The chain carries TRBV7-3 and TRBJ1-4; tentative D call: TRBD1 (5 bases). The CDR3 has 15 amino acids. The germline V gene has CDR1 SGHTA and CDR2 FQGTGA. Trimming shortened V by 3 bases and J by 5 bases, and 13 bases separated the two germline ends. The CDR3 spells CASSFWGRPNEKLFF. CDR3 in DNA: TGTGCCAGCAGCTTCTGGGGACGGCCCAATGAAAAACTGTTTTTT.

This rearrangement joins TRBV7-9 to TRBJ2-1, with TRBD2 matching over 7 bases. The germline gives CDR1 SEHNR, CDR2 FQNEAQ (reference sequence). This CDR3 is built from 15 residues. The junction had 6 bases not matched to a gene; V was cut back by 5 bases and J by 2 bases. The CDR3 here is CASSLLAETYNEQFF. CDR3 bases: TGTGCCAGCAGCCTCCTAGCGGAAACCTACAATGAGCAGTTCTTC.

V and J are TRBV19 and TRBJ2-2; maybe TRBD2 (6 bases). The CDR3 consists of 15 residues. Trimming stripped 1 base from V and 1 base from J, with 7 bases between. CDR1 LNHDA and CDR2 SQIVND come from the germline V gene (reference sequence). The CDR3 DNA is TGTGCCAGTAGTATAGTCGGGGGGAACACCGGGGAGCTGTTTTTT. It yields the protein CASSIVGGNTGELFF.

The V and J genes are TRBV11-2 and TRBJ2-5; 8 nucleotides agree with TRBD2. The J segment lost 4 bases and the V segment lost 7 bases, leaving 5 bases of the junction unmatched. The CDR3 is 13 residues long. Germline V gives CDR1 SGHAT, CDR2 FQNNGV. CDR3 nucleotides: TGTGCCAGCACCGGGACTAGGGGAGAGACCCAGTACTTC. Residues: CASTGTRGETQYF.

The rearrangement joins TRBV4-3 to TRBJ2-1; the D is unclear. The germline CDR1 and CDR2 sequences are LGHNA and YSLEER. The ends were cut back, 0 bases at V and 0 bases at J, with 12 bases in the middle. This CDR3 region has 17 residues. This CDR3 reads CASSQEVTRASYNEQFF. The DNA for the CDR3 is TGCGCCAGCAGCCAAGAAGTAACCCGAGCCTCCTACAATGAGCAGTTCTTC.

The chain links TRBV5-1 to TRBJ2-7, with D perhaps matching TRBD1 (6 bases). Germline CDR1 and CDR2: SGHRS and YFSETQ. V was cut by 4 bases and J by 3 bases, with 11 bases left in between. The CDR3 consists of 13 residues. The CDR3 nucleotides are TGCGCCAGCAGCATCTCAGGGGACTACGAGCAGTACTTC. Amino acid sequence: CASSISGDYEQYF.